Presented here are 5 T cell receptor beta chains from one specimen sequenced in a study of response to subunit inactivated influenza vaccine. TCRdb passed the RT-PCR reads through MiXCR, listing each CDR3 protein once. The sample yields about 520,000 distinct CDR3 sequences, roughly 7.9% seen once. The sample here was PBMCs from blood, taken roughly 24 months after vaccination. These receptors came from a man aged 50 to 69 who received an inactivated influenza vaccine.

Only a few counts were recorded for this clonotype. The CDR3 DNA follows: TGTGCCAGCAGTAAAGGGCCGCCTTTCGAGCAGTACTTC. The encoded protein is CASSKGPPFEQYF. The chain has TRBV6-2 or TRBV6-3 and TRBJ2-7; D remains ambiguous. In germline, CDR1 is MNHEY, CDR2 SVGEGT. V lost 5 bases and J lost 6, with 14 bases in between. This CDR3 spans 13 amino acids.

This clonotype was recorded a few times. The V and J genes are TRBV4-2 and TRBJ2-1; 8 bases line up with TRBD2. The CDR3 sequence is 16 residues long. With V trimmed by 0 bases and J by 1 base, 2 bases remained unmatched. Germline-derived CDR1 and CDR2 are LGHNA and YNFKEQ. DNA for the CDR3: TGTGCCAGCAGCCAAGAGGGCGGGAGGTCCTACAATGAGCAGTTCTTC. Translated, it gives CASSQEGGRSYNEQFF.

The chain combines TRBV7-9 with TRBJ2-7; D gene ambiguous. CDR1 SEHNR and CDR2 FQNEAQ come from the germline V gene (reference sequence). Trimming took 1 base from V and 2 from J, leaving 18 bases between them. The CDR3 totals 17 residues. The CDR3: CASSLVDGGRRTYEQYF. CDR3 nucleotide sequence: TGTGCCAGCAGCTTAGTGGACGGTGGCCGCCGTACCTACGAGCAGTACTTC.

This clonotype has ten or more counts. The rearrangement links TRBV24-1 to TRBJ1-2; D gene unclear. V lost 4 bases to trimming and J lost 2 bases, with 7 bases between them. The CDR3 spans 13 residues. Germline values: CDR1 KGHDR, CDR2 SFDVKD. In DNA form, the CDR3 reads TGTGCCACCAGTGACCATGGGAACTATGGCTACACCTTC. It specifies CATSDHGNYGYTF.

The chain uses TRBV6-1 and TRBJ2-3, with 10 bases fitting TRBD2. The germline V gene encodes CDR1 MNHNS and CDR2 SASEGT. V lost 5 bases and J lost 2; bases outside the gene matches: 4. The CDR3 has 15 amino acids. In nucleotides, the CDR3 is TGTGCCAGCAGTCCTCTAGCGGGGGCCACAGATACGCAGTATTTT. Its translation: CASSPLAGATDTQYF.